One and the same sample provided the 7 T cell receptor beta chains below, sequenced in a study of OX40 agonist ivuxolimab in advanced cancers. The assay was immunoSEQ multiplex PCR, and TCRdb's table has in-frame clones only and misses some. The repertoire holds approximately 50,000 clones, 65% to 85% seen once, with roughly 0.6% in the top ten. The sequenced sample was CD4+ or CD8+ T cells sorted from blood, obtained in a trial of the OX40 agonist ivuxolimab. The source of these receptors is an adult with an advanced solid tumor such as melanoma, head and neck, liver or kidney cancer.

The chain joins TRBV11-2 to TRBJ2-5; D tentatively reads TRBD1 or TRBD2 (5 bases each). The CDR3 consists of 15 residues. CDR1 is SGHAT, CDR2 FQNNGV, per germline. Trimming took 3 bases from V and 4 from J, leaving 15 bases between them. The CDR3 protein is CASSFSGAVGETQYF. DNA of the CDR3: TGTGCCAGCAGCTTTTCCGGGGCGGTTGGAGAGACCCAGTACTTC.

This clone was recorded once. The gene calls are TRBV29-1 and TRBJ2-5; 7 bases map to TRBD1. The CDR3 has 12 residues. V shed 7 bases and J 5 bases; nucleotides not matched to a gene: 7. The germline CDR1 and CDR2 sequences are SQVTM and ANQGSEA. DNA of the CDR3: TGCAGCGCCGGACAGGTTTTTGAGACCCAGTACTTC. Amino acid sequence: CSAGQVFETQYF.

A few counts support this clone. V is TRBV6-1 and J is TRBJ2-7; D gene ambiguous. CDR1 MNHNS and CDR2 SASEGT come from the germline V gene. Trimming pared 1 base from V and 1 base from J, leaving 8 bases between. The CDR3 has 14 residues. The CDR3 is CASSEDRQSYEQYF. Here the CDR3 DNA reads TGTGCCAGCAGTGAAGACCGGCAGTCCTACGAGCAGTACTTC.

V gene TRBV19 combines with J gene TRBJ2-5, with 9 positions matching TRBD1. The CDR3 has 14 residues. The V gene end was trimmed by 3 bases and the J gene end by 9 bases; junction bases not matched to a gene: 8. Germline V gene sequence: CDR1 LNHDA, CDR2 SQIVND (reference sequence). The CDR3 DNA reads TGTGCCAGTAGTATCCAGGACAGGGGTAGGGCCCAGTACTTC. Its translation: CASSIQDRGRAQYF. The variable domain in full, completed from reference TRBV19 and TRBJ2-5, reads DGGITQSPKYLFRKEGQNVTLSCEQNLNHDAMYWYRQDPGQGLRLIYYSQIVNDFQKGDIAEGYSVSREKKESFPLTVTSAQKNPTAFYLCASSIQDRGRAQYFGPGTRLLVL.

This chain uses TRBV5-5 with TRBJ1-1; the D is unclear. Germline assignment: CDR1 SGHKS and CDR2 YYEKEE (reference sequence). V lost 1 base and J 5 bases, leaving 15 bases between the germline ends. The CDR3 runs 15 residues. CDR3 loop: CASSLWKGPATEAFF. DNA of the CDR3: TGTGCCAGCAGCTTGTGGAAGGGCCCCGCGACTGAAGCTTTCTTT.

CDR3 in DNA: TGTGCCAGCAGTCGGACAGGTCTAAGTGAAAAACTGTTTTTT. It specifies CASSRTGLSEKLFF. The chain recombines TRBV6-1 with TRBJ1-4; 7 positions agree with TRBD1. Per germline, CDR1 MNHNS and CDR2 SASEGT. The CDR3 is 14 residues long. The ends lost 5 bases at V and 7 bases at J; junction bases unmatched: 7.

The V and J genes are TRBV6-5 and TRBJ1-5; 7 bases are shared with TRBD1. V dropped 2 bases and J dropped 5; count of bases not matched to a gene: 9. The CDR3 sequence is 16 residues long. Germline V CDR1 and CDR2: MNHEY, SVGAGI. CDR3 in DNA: TGTGCCAGCAGTTACCCGAACCGGGACAGCGATCAGCCCCAGCATTTT. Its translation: CASSYPNRDSDQPQHF.